This T cell receptor (beta chain) was profiled in a study of cytomegalovirus exposure and HLA in healthy donors. The overall study: There were roughly 80 million unique TCRs (from HLA-typed donors) in an early data release.

The PCR made use of 60 Vbeta and 13 Jbeta primers. Here immunoSEQ multiplex PCR was the method, and the copy in TCRdb shows in-frame clones only, minus some. The sample lists 150,000 to 200,000 clones, roughly 70% occurring once. The ends lost 5 bases at V and 5 bases at J; junction bases unmatched: 11. Germline V gives CDR1 MNHEY, CDR2 SMNVEV (reference sequence). The CDR3 sequence is 16 residues long. This chain links TRBV27 with TRBJ1-2; 10 bases match TRBD1. This sequence originates from a woman aged 40 to 50 in good health and CMV-seropositive. Sequencing was carried out using PBMCs. CDR3 coding DNA: TGTGCCAGCAGTCAGACCGGGACAGGGGTGAGGTATGGCTACACCTTC. Protein sequence: CASSQTGTGVRYGYTF.